What follows is one TCR beta chain and its context. Repertoires were generated with immunoSEQ multiplex PCR, while TCRdb's copy carries only in-frame clones and drops some. Of 52,000 or so clones in the sample, around 90% were seen once. The data stem from a study of T cell changes during pregnancy in multiple sclerosis. This CDR3 spans 13 amino acids. Germline CDR1 and CDR2: LNHDA and SQIVND (reference sequence). V shed 7 bases, J shed 6 bases, and the junction held 6 bases outside the gene matches. This sequence was found in a female donor with multiple sclerosis, enrolled in a pregnancy study. This chain uses TRBV19 with TRBJ1-2, with 9 positions matching TRBD1. Sequences were derived from CD4+ T cells from peripheral blood mononuclear cells, sampled in the second trimester of pregnancy. The DNA of the CDR3 is TGTGCCAGTACCGAGGACAGGGGAAATGGCTACACCTTC. As protein: CASTEDRGNGYTF.